These 4 T cell receptor beta chains were all obtained from the same sample, sequenced in a study of blood T cell repertoires in COVID-19. Clones were sequenced by immunoSEQ multiplex PCR, and TCRdb holds only the in-frame ones, with some missing. Of 200,000 to 250,000 clones listed, approximately 80% are singletons. Sample: peripheral blood. These receptor sequences come from a woman older than 75 with acute or convalescent COVID-19.

This chain joins TRBV18 and TRBJ2-1, with a possible D match to TRBD1 (5 bases). V shed 0 bases and J shed 2 bases, with 11 bases lying between them. CDR1 KGHSH and CDR2 LQKENI come from the germline V gene. The CDR3 loop spans 16 amino acids. Here the CDR3 DNA reads TGTGCCAGCTCACCACCTGCGGCAGGGACCTACAATGAGCAGTTCTTC. Its translation is CASSPPAAGTYNEQFF.

The rearrangement joins TRBV30 to TRBJ1-6; a weak D match, TRBD1 (5 bases). Trimming removed 5 bases from V and 16 bases from J, with 15 bases in between. The germline gives CDR1 GTSNPN, CDR2 SVGIG (reference sequence). The CDR3 is 11 residues long. CDR3 protein: CAWGRTPMLHF. In DNA form, the CDR3 reads TGTGCCTGGGGCAGGACACCCATGCTCCACTTT. Based on the CDR3 plus reference TRBV30 and TRBJ1-6, the full variable domain is SQTIHQWPATLVQPVGSPLSLECTVEGTSNPNLYWYRQAAGRGLQLLFYSVGIGQISSEVPQNLSASRPQDRQFILSSKKLLLSDSGFYLCAWGRTPMLHFGNGTRLTVT.

This clone was detected once. The genes are TRBV28 and TRBJ2-5; D might be TRBD2 (5 bases). Germline V lookup: CDR1 MDHEN, CDR2 SYDVKM. Deletions cut 4 bases from V and 5 bases from J, with 17 bases between. CDR3 length: 15 amino acids. This CDR3 reads CASSYQRTLGETQYF. CDR3 in DNA: TGTGCCAGCAGTTATCAACGGACTCTGGGGGAGACCCAGTACTTC.

The genes are TRBV9 and TRBJ2-3; 8 bases are shared with TRBD1. The CDR3 sequence is 16 residues long. Trimming took 2 bases from V and 4 from J; bases not matched to a gene: 9. Germline V gene lookup returns CDR1 SGDLS and CDR2 YYNGEE. CDR3 sequence (DNA): TGTGCCAGCAGCGTTCGAGCGGCAGGGGGCGCAGATACGCAGTATTTT. It codes for CASSVRAAGGADTQYF. The complete variable domain, with remaining parts taken from reference TRBV9 and TRBJ2-3, reads DSGVTQTPKHLITATGQRVTLRCSPRSGDLSVYWYQQSLDQGLQFLIQYYNGEERAKGNILERFSAQQFPDLHSELNLSSLELGDSALYFCASSVRAAGGADTQYFGPGTRLTVL.